The 29 T cell receptor beta chains below come from one sample, sequenced in a study of T-cell memory formation after mild COVID-19. TCRdb reprocessed the 5' RACE reads with MiXCR, giving one entry per CDR3 protein. In the table there are 450,000 to 650,000 distinct CDR3 sequences, roughly 18% of which are singletons. The specimen sequenced was PBMCs or a T cell subset sorted from them (not recorded which). The receptor source for this set is an adult woman who had mild COVID-19 (a few samples of this study predate the infection). Cell type and time point are not known.

This clonotype was seen many times. The DNA for the CDR3 is TGTGCCAGCAGTAGCGGCTCCTACAATGAGCAGTTCTTC. Amino acids: CASSSGSYNEQFF. The gene calls are TRBV27 and TRBJ2-1, with D perhaps TRBD2 (5 bases). The germline V gene has CDR1 MNHEY and CDR2 SMNVEV (reference sequence). V dropped 5 bases and J dropped 0 bases, with 5 bases sitting between them. CDR3 length equals 13 residues.

The chain is built from TRBV7-3 and TRBJ1-2; TRBD1 is a possible D gene (5 bases). V was trimmed by 1 base and J by 8 bases, leaving 11 bases between them. Germline V gives CDR1 SGHTA, CDR2 FQGTGA. CDR3 length: 13 residues. The CDR3 reads CASSLRAGRGYTF. In DNA form, the CDR3 reads TGTGCCAGCAGCTTAAGGGCAGGGCGCGGCTACACCTTC. Together with reference TRBV7-3 and TRBJ1-2, the CDR3 gives the full variable domain: GAGVSQTPSNKVTEKGKYVELRCDPISGHTALYWYRQSLGQGPEFLIYFQGTGAADDSGLPNDRFFAVRPEGSVSTLKIQRTERGDSAVYLCASSLRAGRGYTFGSGTRLTVV.

This clonotype came up a few times. V usage is TRBV5-1 and J usage is TRBJ2-1; D is unclear. V lost 0 bases to trimming and J lost 9 bases, with 22 bases between them. This CDR3 spans 17 amino acids. Germline CDR1 and CDR2: SGHRS and YFSETQ. The chain's CDR3 is CASSLESGVSQIGEQFF. In nucleotides, the CDR3 is TGCGCCAGCAGCTTGGAATCGGGCGTGAGCCAGATAGGTGAGCAGTTCTTC.

In this sample, this clonotype turned up many times. The rearrangement links TRBV7-9 to TRBJ1-4; no reliable D call. The CDR3 is made up of 14 amino acids. Trimming removed 3 bases at V and 5 bases at J, with 10 bases between. Looked up from germline, CDR1 is SEHNR and CDR2 is FQNEAQ (reference sequence). In DNA form, the CDR3 reads TGTGCCAGCAGCTTTGGCAGCCACAATGAAAAACTGTTTTTT. Translating gives CASSFGSHNEKLFF. Filled out from reference TRBV7-9 and TRBJ1-4, the complete variable domain reads DTGVSQNPRHKITKRGQNVTFRCDPISEHNRLYWYRQTLGQGPEFLTYFQNEAQLEKSRLLSDRFSAERPKGSFSTLEIQRTEQGDSAMYLCASSFGSHNEKLFFGSGTQLSVL.

This clonotype has a handful of counts. The gene calls are TRBV6-2 or TRBV6-3 and TRBJ2-5; 7 bases are shared with TRBD1. The CDR3 covers 13 residues. The germline V gene has CDR1 MNHEY and CDR2 SVGEGT. V gave up 6 bases and J gave up 5 bases; unmatched junction bases: 6. CDR3 sequence (DNA): TGTGCCAGCAGCCACGGGACAGTGGAGACCCAGTACTTC. It translates to CASSHGTVETQYF.

This clonotype was seen only a few times. The chain recombines TRBV24-1 with TRBJ2-5; 12 bases are a match to TRBD2. The CDR3 is made up of 17 amino acids. CDR1 and CDR2 from the germline V gene are KGHDR and SFDVKD. V shed 4 bases and J 3 bases; nucleotides not matched to a gene: 8. The CDR3 spells CATSERTSGTEKETQYF. The CDR3 DNA sequence: TGTGCCACCAGTGAAAGGACTAGCGGGACGGAAAAAGAGACCCAGTACTTC.

This chain joins TRBV23-1 and TRBJ2-7; D possibly corresponds to TRBD2 (6 bases). TRBV23-1 carries the ORF label, with uncertain function. V lost 2 bases, J lost 5 bases, and 25 bases lay in between. The CDR3 runs 18 residues. CDR3 sequence reads: CASSQRHVGPDGEDEQYF. CDR3 DNA: TGCGCCAGCAGTCAACGCCACGTGGGTCCCGACGGGGAGGACGAGCAGTACTTC.

The chain joins TRBV20-1 to TRBJ2-1; D remains ambiguous. CDR3 length: 14 residues. Germline CDR1 is DFQATT and CDR2 is SNEGSKA (reference sequence). V was trimmed by 1 base and J by 0 bases, leaving 7 bases between them. CDR3 nucleotides: TGCAGTGCTAGAGCCATGAGCTCCTACAATGAGCAGTTCTTC. Translated, it gives CSARAMSSYNEQFF.

The rearrangement uses TRBV12-3 or TRBV12-4 and TRBJ2-1, with 7 bases fitting TRBD1. The V gene end was trimmed by 5 bases and the J gene end by 2 bases; junction bases not matched to a gene: 9. The CDR3 contains 16 residues. CDR3 amino acids: CASSPLRTGPYNEQFF. DNA for the CDR3: TGTGCCAGCAGTCCCCTCCGGACAGGCCCCTACAATGAGCAGTTCTTC.

This clonotype was seen a few times. The gene calls are TRBV4-1 and TRBJ2-3; TRBD2 might be the D (6 bases). CDR3 length: 17 residues. Germline loops: CDR1 MGHRA, CDR2 YSYEKL. V lost 4 bases to trimming and J lost 2 bases, with 19 bases between them. CDR3 in amino acids: CASSLRPGSPDTDTQYF. CDR3 DNA sequence: TGCGCCAGCAGCCTCCGACCCGGGAGTCCCGACACAGATACGCAGTATTTT.

The chain has TRBV9 and TRBJ2-3; 10 bases line up with TRBD2. Germline trimming cut 4 bases from V and 0 bases from J; bases unmatched to any gene: 2. This CDR3 has 15 amino acids. From germline, CDR1 is SGDLS and CDR2 YYNGEE. The CDR3 is CASSNSGGSTDTQYF. CDR3 DNA: TGTGCCAGCAGCAATAGCGGGGGGAGCACAGATACGCAGTATTTT.

The V and J genes are TRBV20-1 and TRBJ2-7, with D uncertain. The germline V and J ends were trimmed by 3 bases and 0 bases, with 12 bases remaining between them. The germline V gene has CDR1 DFQATT and CDR2 SNEGSKA (reference sequence). CDR3 length: 14 residues. CDR3 DNA: TGCAGTGCTAGTCCGCGTAGGAGCTCCTACGAGCAGTACTTC. Encoded protein: CSASPRRSSYEQYF.

This clonotype was counted at least ten times. The genes are TRBV7-9 and TRBJ1-2; 7 bases line up with TRBD1. The germline V gene has CDR1 SEHNR and CDR2 FQNEAQ (reference sequence). The CDR3 length is 12 residues. Trimming at V came to 2 bases and at J to 8 bases, leaving 2 bases not matched to a gene. The CDR3 DNA sequence: TGTGCCAGCAGCTTAACAGGGGAAGGCTACACCTTC. Protein sequence: CASSLTGEGYTF.

The rearrangement uses TRBV6-2 or TRBV6-3 and TRBJ2-1; possible D gene TRBD2, 6 bases. The V end was cut by 2 bases, the J end by 5 bases, with 16 bases between. Germline V gene sequence: CDR1 MNHEY, CDR2 SVGEGT. The CDR3 covers 16 residues. CDR3 sequence reads: CASSYAGPDPDNEQFF. In DNA, the CDR3 is TGTGCCAGCAGTTACGCGGGACCTGACCCTGACAATGAGCAGTTCTTC.

This clonotype was counted between two and nine times. The genes are TRBV18 and TRBJ2-3; 8 bases align to TRBD2. The CDR3 is 15 amino acids. Trimming took 5 bases from V and 1 from J; bases not matched to a gene: 5. Germline V gene sequence: CDR1 KGHSH, CDR2 LQKENI. The CDR3 sequence: CASSKTSAGTDTQYF. CDR3 nucleotide sequence: TGTGCCAGCTCAAAGACTAGCGCCGGCACAGATACGCAGTATTTT.

This clonotype was observed a handful of times. This chain joins TRBV20-1 and TRBJ2-5; the match to TRBD1 covers 8 bases. The V and J ends lost 6 bases and 5 bases, in that order; junction bases with no gene match: 11. Germline V gene data show CDR1 as DFQATT and CDR2 as SNEGSKA (reference sequence). There are 14 residues in the CDR3. The CDR3 reads CSATGDRGRETQYF. DNA of the CDR3: TGCAGTGCCACAGGAGACAGGGGCCGGGAGACCCAGTACTTC.

This clonotype was found a few times. J is TRBJ1-2 and V is TRBV25-1; no clear D gene. The CDR3 runs 14 residues. Germline values: CDR1 MGHDK, CDR2 SYGVNS. V was trimmed by 2 bases and J by 2 bases, leaving 9 bases between them. CDR3 amino acids: CASSEPGRNYGYTF. Written as DNA, the CDR3 is TGTGCCAGCAGTGAACCCGGACGGAACTATGGCTACACCTTC.

This chain uses TRBV15 with TRBJ2-3, with D possibly being TRBD1 or TRBD2 (5 bases each). The CDR3 spans 17 residues. Per germline, CDR1 LNHNV and CDR2 YYDKDF (reference sequence). Trimming pared 0 bases from V and 0 bases from J, leaving 13 bases between. For the CDR3, the DNA is TGTGCCACCAGCAGAGACCCCATTGGGGGTAGCACAGATACGCAGTATTTT. Protein: CATSRDPIGGSTDTQYF. Together with reference TRBV15 and TRBJ2-3, the CDR3 gives the full variable domain: DAMVIQNPRYQVTQFGKPVTLSCSQTLNHNVMYWYQQKSSQAPKLLFHYYDKDFNNEADTPDNFQSRRPNTSFCFLDIRSPGLGDTAMYLCATSRDPIGGSTDTQYFGPGTRLTVL.

This clonotype turned up a few times. Here the CDR3 reads CASREIAGGHEQYF. The CDR3 DNA follows: TGTGCCAGCAGGGAGATAGCGGGAGGCCACGAGCAGTACTTC. The J gene is TRBJ2-7, the V gene TRBV12-3 or TRBV12-4, with 10 nucleotides matching TRBD2. The V gene end was trimmed by 6 bases and the J gene end by 5 bases; junction bases not matched to a gene: 7. The CDR3 runs to 14 residues.

This clonotype was detected a few times. The chain combines TRBV24-1 with TRBJ2-7; 9 nucleotides agree with TRBD1. The trim removed 4 bases at V and 5 bases at J, leaving 8 bases unmatched. The germline CDR1 and CDR2 sequences are KGHDR and SFDVKD. The CDR3 runs to 15 residues. Written as DNA, the CDR3 is TGTGCCACCAGTGACCCGGGGACAGGGCGCGACGAGCAGTACTTC. Translated, it gives CATSDPGTGRDEQYF.

This clonotype was counted only a few times. This chain uses TRBV2 with TRBJ1-5; 8 bases align to TRBD1. J gave up 0 bases and V 6 bases, and 4 bases lay outside the gene matches. CDR1 and CDR2 (germline): SNHLY, FYNNEI. The CDR3 loop spans 15 amino acids. CDR3 DNA sequence: TGTGCCAGCAGGGGGACAGGCCTTAGCAATCAGCCCCAGCATTTT. It encodes CASRGTGLSNQPQHF.

This clonotype was counted a single time. J is TRBJ2-1 and V is TRBV4-1; tentative D call: TRBD2 (6 bases). The CDR3 contains 14 residues. The V end lost 1 base, the J end lost 4 bases, and 8 bases lay between the germline ends. CDR1 is MGHRA, CDR2 YSYEKL, per germline. The DNA of the CDR3 is TGCGCCAGCAGCCAAGCTGGGACTTACAATGAGCAGTTCTTC. Encoded protein: CASSQAGTYNEQFF.

This clonotype appeared a few times. V gene TRBV29-1 combines with J gene TRBJ1-1; possibly TRBD1 for D (6 bases). The V gene's germline CDR1 is SQVTM and CDR2 ANQGSEA. Trimming shortened V by 3 bases and J by 1 base, and 9 bases separated the two germline ends. The CDR3 is 13 residues long. The CDR3 loop reads CSVERGANTEAFF. The CDR3 DNA reads as TGCAGCGTTGAGAGGGGGGCGAACACTGAAGCTTTCTTT.

This clonotype was found a few times. The V call is TRBV9, the J call TRBJ2-1; D ambiguous. V lost 0 bases and J 9 bases, leaving 7 bases between the germline ends. This CDR3 spans 12 amino acids. Germline assignment: CDR1 SGDLS and CDR2 YYNGEE. CDR3 nucleotides: TGTGCCAGCAGCGTAGAGTTGGGTGAGCAGTTCTTC. Translating it yields CASSVELGEQFF.

J is TRBJ1-1 and V is TRBV27, with 7 bases aligning to TRBD1. J gave up 1 base and V 5 bases, and 7 bases lay outside the gene matches. Germline CDR1 reads MNHEY; CDR2 reads SMNVEV (reference sequence). The CDR3 has 15 residues. CDR3 DNA: TGTGCCAGCAGTCGGCCTGGGACAGCGAACACTGAAGCTTTCTTT. Translation gives CASSRPGTANTEAFF.

The V and J genes are TRBV5-1 and TRBJ1-4; D is unresolved. V dropped 1 base and J dropped 8 bases, with 12 bases sitting between them. From germline, CDR1 is SGHRS and CDR2 YFSETQ. This CDR3 is 14 amino acids long. The CDR3, as DNA: TGCGCCAGCAGCTTGCGGGCAGACGGGGAAAAACTGTTTTTT. Translation gives CASSLRADGEKLFF.

The chain couples TRBV11-2 to TRBJ2-7, with D possibly matching TRBD2 (6 bases). The CDR3 totals 14 residues. V was cut by 5 bases and J by 2 bases, with 13 bases left in between. Germline CDR1 is SGHAT and CDR2 is FQNNGV. DNA for the CDR3: TGTGCCAGCAGCCACCCCGCGGGACCCTACGAGCAGTACTTC. It yields the protein CASSHPAGPYEQYF.

This clonotype was observed a few times. The chain carries TRBV9 and TRBJ2-7; TRBD1 aligns across 10 bases. CDR1 and CDR2 (germline): SGDLS, YYNGEE. The CDR3 runs to 15 residues. J lost 7 bases, V lost 0 bases, and 7 bases had no gene match. The CDR3 loop reads CASSVGGTGAGEQYF. CDR3 bases: TGTGCCAGCAGCGTAGGCGGGACAGGGGCAGGGGAGCAGTACTTC.

This chain uses TRBV9 with TRBJ1-3, with D hard to call. This CDR3 is built from 14 residues. Deletions cut 4 bases from V and 0 bases from J, with 8 bases between. Germline values: CDR1 SGDLS, CDR2 YYNGEE. This CDR3 is CASSPNDSGNTIYF. In DNA, the CDR3 is TGTGCCAGCAGCCCGAATGACTCTGGAAACACCATATATTTT.